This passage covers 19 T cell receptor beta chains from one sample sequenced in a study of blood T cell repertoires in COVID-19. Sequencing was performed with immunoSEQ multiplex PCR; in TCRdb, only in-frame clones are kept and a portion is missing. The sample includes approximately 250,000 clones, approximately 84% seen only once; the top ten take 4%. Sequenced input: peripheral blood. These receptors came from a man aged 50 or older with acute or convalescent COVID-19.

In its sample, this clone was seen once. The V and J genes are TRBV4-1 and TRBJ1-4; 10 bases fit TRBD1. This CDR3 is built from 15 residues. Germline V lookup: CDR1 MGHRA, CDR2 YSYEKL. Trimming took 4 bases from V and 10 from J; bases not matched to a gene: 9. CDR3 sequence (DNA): TGCGCCAGCAGCCTCGCCGGGACAGGGGATGGAAAACTGTTTTTT. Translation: CASSLAGTGDGKLFF.

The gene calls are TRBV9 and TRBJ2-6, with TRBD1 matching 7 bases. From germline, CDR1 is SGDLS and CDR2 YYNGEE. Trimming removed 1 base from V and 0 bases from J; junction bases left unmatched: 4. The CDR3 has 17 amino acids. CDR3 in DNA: TGTGCCAGCAGCGTACGACAGGGCTTCTCTGGGGCCAACGTCCTGACTTTC. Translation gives CASSVRQGFSGANVLTF.

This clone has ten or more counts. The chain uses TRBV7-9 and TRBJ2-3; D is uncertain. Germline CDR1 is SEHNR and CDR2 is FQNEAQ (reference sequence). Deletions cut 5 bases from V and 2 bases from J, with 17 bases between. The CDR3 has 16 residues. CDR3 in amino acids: CASSPRPPQDTDTQYF. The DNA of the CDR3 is TGTGCCAGCAGCCCCCGCCCCCCCCAGGACACAGATACGCAGTATTTT.

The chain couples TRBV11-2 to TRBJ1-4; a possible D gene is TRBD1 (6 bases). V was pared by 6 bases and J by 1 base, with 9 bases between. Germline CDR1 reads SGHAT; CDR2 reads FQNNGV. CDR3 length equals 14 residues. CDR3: CASSKDRTNEKLFF. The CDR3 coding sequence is TGTGCCAGCAGTAAGGACAGAACTAATGAAAAACTGTTTTTT.

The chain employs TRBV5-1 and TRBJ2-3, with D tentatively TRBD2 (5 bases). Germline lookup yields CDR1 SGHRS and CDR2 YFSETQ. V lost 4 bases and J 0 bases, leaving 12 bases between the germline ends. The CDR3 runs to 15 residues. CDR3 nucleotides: TGCGCCAGCAGCCATACAGCGGTCAGCACAGATACGCAGTATTTT. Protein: CASSHTAVSTDTQYF.

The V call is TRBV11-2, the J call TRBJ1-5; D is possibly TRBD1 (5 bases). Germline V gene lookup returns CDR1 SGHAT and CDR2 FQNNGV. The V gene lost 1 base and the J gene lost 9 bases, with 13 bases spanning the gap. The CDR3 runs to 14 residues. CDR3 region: CASSLASGPGPQHF. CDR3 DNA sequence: TGTGCCAGCAGCTTAGCCTCAGGGCCGGGGCCCCAGCATTTT.

Written as DNA, the CDR3 is TGTGCCAGCAGCTCCCTGACAGGGCTCGGCTACACCTTC. Protein: CASSSLTGLGYTF. The chain is built from TRBV5-6 and TRBJ1-2; TRBD1 matches 7 bases. Trimming took 3 bases from V and 8 from J; bases not matched to a gene: 7. Germline CDR1 is SGHDT and CDR2 is YYEEEE. The CDR3 covers 13 residues.

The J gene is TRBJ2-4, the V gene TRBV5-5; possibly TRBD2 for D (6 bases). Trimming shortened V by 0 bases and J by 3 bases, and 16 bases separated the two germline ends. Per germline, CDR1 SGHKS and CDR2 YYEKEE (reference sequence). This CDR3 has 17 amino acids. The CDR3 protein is CASSLAPAGGIKNIQYF. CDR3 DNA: TGTGCCAGCAGCTTGGCTCCGGCCGGGGGTATCAAAAACATTCAGTACTTC.

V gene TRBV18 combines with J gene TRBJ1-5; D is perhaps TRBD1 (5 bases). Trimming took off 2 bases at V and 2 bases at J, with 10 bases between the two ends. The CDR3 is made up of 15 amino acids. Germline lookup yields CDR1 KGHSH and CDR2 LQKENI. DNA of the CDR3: TGTGCCAGCTCACCAGGAGGGGAGGGCAATCAGCCCCAGCATTTT. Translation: CASSPGGEGNQPQHF.

The CDR3 region has the DNA TGTGCCAGCAGCCGGGGACAGGGGGGGGCAGATACGCAGTATTTT. This translates into CASSRGQGGADTQYF. The chain carries TRBV5-4 and TRBJ2-3, with 11 nucleotides matching TRBD1. V shed 4 bases, J shed 4 bases, and the junction held 5 bases outside the gene matches. The length of the CDR3 is 15 residues. Germline CDR1 SGHNT, CDR2 YYREEE (reference sequence).

In DNA, the CDR3 is TGCGCCAGCATCTCTCTAGCATACGAGCAGTACTTC. Its protein is CASISLAYEQYF. The chain uses TRBV10-2 and TRBJ2-7, with a weak D call TRBD2 (5 bases). Germline assignment: CDR1 WSHSY and CDR2 SAAADI. The V end lost 7 bases, the J end lost 4 bases, and 11 bases lay between the germline ends. CDR3 length: 12 residues.

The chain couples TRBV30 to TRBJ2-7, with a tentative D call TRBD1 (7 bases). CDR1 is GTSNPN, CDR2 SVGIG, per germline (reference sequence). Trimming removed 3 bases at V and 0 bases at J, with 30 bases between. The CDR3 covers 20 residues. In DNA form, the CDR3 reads TGTGCCTGGAGGGGACCGAGCTTGGAGGGGGCTTCTAAAACCTCCTACGAGCAGTACTTC. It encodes CAWRGPSLEGASKTSYEQYF.

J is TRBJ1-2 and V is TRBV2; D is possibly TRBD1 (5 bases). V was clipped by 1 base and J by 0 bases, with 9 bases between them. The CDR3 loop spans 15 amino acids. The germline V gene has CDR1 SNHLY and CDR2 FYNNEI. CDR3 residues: CASSEETGPNYGYTF. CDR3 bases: TGTGCCAGCAGTGAAGAAACAGGTCCTAACTATGGCTACACCTTC.

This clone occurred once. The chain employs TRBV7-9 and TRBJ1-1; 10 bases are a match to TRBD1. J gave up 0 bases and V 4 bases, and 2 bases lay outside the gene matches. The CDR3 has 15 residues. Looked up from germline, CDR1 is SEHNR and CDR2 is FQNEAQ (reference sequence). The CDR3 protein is CASSWGQGMNTEAFF. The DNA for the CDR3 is TGTGCCAGCAGCTGGGGACAGGGGATGAACACTGAAGCTTTCTTT.

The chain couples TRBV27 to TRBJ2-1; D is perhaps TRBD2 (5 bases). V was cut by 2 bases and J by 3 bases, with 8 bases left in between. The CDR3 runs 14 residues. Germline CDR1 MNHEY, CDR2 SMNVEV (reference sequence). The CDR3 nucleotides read TGTGCCAGCAGTTTAGGCGGGTACTACAATGAGCAGTTCTTC. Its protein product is CASSLGGYYNEQFF.

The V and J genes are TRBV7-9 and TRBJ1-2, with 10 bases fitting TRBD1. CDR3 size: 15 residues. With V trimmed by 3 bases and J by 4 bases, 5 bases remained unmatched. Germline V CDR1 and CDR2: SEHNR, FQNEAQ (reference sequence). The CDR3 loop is CASSFGTGVPYGYTF. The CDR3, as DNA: TGTGCCAGCAGCTTTGGGACAGGGGTACCCTATGGCTACACCTTC.

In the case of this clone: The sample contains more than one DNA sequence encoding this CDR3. The CDR3 DNA is TGCGCCAGCAGCTTGGCAGGGGACTCTGGGGCCAACGTCCTGACTTTC. Amino acids: CASSLAGDSGANVLTF. The chain carries TRBV5-1 and TRBJ2-6, with TRBD1 as a possible D gene (6 bases). Trimming stripped 0 bases from V and 0 bases from J, with 7 bases between. Germline-derived CDR1 and CDR2 are SGHRS and YFSETQ. This CDR3 has 16 amino acids.

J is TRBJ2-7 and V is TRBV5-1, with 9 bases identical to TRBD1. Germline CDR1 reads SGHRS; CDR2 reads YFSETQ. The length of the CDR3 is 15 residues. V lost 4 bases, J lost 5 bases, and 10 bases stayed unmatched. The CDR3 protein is CASSPGTGMAHEQYF. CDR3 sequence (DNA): TGCGCCAGCAGCCCGGGGACAGGGATGGCCCACGAGCAGTACTTC.

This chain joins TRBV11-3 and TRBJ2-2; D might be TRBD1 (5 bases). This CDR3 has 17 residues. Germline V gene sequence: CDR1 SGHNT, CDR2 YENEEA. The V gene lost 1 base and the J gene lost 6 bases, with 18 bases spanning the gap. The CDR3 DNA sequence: TGTGCCAGCAGCTTAGCCCCAGACAGTTCGGACGCCGGGGAGCTGTTTTTT. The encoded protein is CASSLAPDSSDAGELFF.